Ten or more counts support the clone carrying this T cell receptor beta chain. Its antigen is unknown. The data derive from a study of identical twins. General study results and limits: Whereas memory repertoires showed no such difference, abundant cord blood beta clonotypes carried fewer insertions.

TCRdb analysed the 5' RACE reads with MiXCR anew, one entry per CDR3 protein. The repertoire holds approximately 700,000 distinct CDR3 sequences, with less than 7% as singletons. The sample comprised naive T cells sorted from blood. The TCR comes from a man between 18 and 29 years old in good health.

CDR3 loop: CASSQDLAGGADTQYF. The CDR3 DNA reads TGCGCCAGCAGCCAAGATCTAGCGGGGGGAGCAGATACGCAGTATTTT. V usage is TRBV4-1 and J usage is TRBJ2-3; TRBD2 agrees at 11 bases. Germline trimming cut 0 bases from V and 4 bases from J; bases unmatched to any gene: 3. The CDR3 has 16 amino acids. Germline CDR1 reads MGHRA; CDR2 reads YSYEKL.